This entry lists 21 T cell receptor beta chains sequenced from one sample in a study of blood T cell repertoires in COVID-19. This table comes from immunoSEQ multiplex PCR, and its TCRdb copy is limited to in-frame clones, with some not included. The profile shows around 89,000 clones, approximately 90% of them singletons. The sequenced material came from peripheral blood. These receptors all come from a man in his fifties or sixties with acute or convalescent COVID-19.

This clone was picked up a small number of times. The chain joins TRBV5-5 to TRBJ1-5, with D possibly TRBD1 on 5 matching bases. CDR1 SGHKS and CDR2 YYEKEE come from the germline V gene (reference sequence). This CDR3 has 14 residues. Trimming shortened V by 0 bases and J by 4 bases, and 8 bases separated the two germline ends. The CDR3 sequence: CASSLGQLNQPQHF. The DNA for the CDR3 is TGTGCCAGCAGCTTGGGACAGTTGAATCAGCCCCAGCATTTT. Using reference TRBV5-5 and TRBJ1-5 for the parts outside the CDR3, the full variable domain is DAGVTQSPTHLIKTRGQQVTLRCSPISGHKSVSWYQQVLGQGPQFIFQYYEKEERGRGNFPDRFSARQFPNYSSELNVNALLLGDSALYLCASSLGQLNQPQHFGDGTRLSIL.

The rearrangement joins TRBV12-3 or TRBV12-4 to TRBJ1-1; 7 bases fit TRBD1. The length of the CDR3 is 13 residues. J lost 5 bases, V lost 6 bases, and 6 bases had no gene match. CDR3 in DNA: TGTGCCAGCAGACGACAGGGTTTGACTGAAGCTTTCTTT. Its protein is CASRRQGLTEAFF.

This chain links TRBV7-9 with TRBJ2-1, with a possible D match to TRBD2 (5 bases). The CDR3 is 14 residues long. The V end lost 2 bases, the J end lost 4 bases, and 9 bases lay between the germline ends. The germline gives CDR1 SEHNR, CDR2 FQNEAQ (reference sequence). The CDR3 protein is CASSLLQRYNEQFF. The CDR3 coding sequence is TGTGCCAGCAGCTTACTCCAGCGGTACAATGAGCAGTTCTTC. Filled out from reference TRBV7-9 and TRBJ2-1, the complete variable domain reads DTGVSQNPRHKITKRGQNVTFRCDPISEHNRLYWYRQTLGQGPEFLTYFQNEAQLEKSRLLSDRFSAERPKGSFSTLEIQRTEQGDSAMYLCASSLLQRYNEQFFGPGTRLTVL.

This sequence joins TRBV2 and TRBJ2-7; D perhaps matches TRBD2 (6 bases). The CDR3 extends over 12 amino acids. Trimming removed 6 bases from V and 0 bases from J, with 6 bases in between. Germline V gene lookup returns CDR1 SNHLY and CDR2 FYNNEI. The CDR3 region is CASRGLSYEQYF. The CDR3 DNA sequence: TGTGCCAGCAGGGGACTCTCCTACGAGCAGTACTTC.

The chain links TRBV30 to TRBJ2-1; D remains unclear. CDR1 and CDR2 (germline): GTSNPN, SVGIG (reference sequence). Trimming left V 4 bases short and J 9 bases short, with 13 bases between. The CDR3 covers 12 residues. The CDR3 spells CAWNNYRIEQFF. CDR3 coding DNA: TGTGCCTGGAATAACTATCGTATTGAGCAGTTCTTC.

The chain uses TRBV18 and TRBJ1-2; TRBD1 might be the D (5 bases). This CDR3 is 15 amino acids long. CDR1 is KGHSH, CDR2 LQKENI, per germline. V was shortened by 5 bases and J by 0 bases, with 13 bases between the two germline ends. CDR3 amino acids: CASSSLTGANYGYTF. The CDR3 bases are TGTGCCAGCTCATCGCTTACAGGAGCTAACTATGGCTACACCTTC.

The chain combines TRBV30 with TRBJ1-2, with 9 bases fitting TRBD1. Germline loops: CDR1 GTSNPN, CDR2 SVGIG (reference sequence). This CDR3 is 15 amino acids long. V lost 2 bases, J lost 3 bases, and 7 bases stayed unmatched. CDR3 DNA sequence: TGTGCCTGGAGTTCCATACAGGGGGCTTACTATGGCTACACCTTC. It specifies CAWSSIQGAYYGYTF.

The chain links TRBV15 to TRBJ2-4; TRBD2 is a possible D gene (6 bases). V was cut by 3 bases and J by 3 bases, with 12 bases left in between. The CDR3 consists of 15 residues. Per the germline V gene, CDR1 is LNHNV and CDR2 is YYDKDF (reference sequence). DNA of the CDR3: TGTGCCACCAGCAGCCCGGGAGCGGACAAAAACATTCAGTACTTC. Translated: CATSSPGADKNIQYF. Full variable domain (missing parts from reference TRBV15 and TRBJ2-4): DAMVIQNPRYQVTQFGKPVTLSCSQTLNHNVMYWYQQKSSQAPKLLFHYYDKDFNNEADTPDNFQSRRPNTSFCFLDIRSPGLGDTAMYLCATSSPGADKNIQYFGAGTRLSVL.

The gene calls are TRBV5-1 and TRBJ1-4, with 10 bases that match TRBD1. The CDR3 runs 16 residues. Trimming took 3 bases from V and 3 from J; bases not matched to a gene: 5. Germline V lookup: CDR1 SGHRS, CDR2 YFSETQ. The DNA for the CDR3 is TGCGCCAGCAGCTGGGGACAGGGGCGGGCTAATGAAAAACTGTTTTTT. This gives the protein CASSWGQGRANEKLFF. Full variable domain (outside the CDR3, taken from reference TRBV5-1 and TRBJ1-4): KAGVTQTPRYLIKTRGQQVTLSCSPISGHRSVSWYQQTPGQGLQFLFEYFSETQRNKGNFPGRFSGRQFSNSRSEMNVSTLELGDSALYLCASSWGQGRANEKLFFGSGTQLSVL.

The chain uses TRBV4-2 and TRBJ2-1; 13 bases fit TRBD2. The junction had 9 bases not matched to a gene; V was cut back by 5 bases and J by 2 bases. Germline V gene lookup returns CDR1 LGHNA and CDR2 YNFKEQ. The CDR3 consists of 18 residues. The CDR3 coding sequence is TGTGCCAGCAGCTCCGAGACTAGCGGGGGGACCACCTACAATGAGCAGTTCTTC. This encodes CASSSETSGGTTYNEQFF.

This CDR3 reads CASKREWWGDGTEAFF. CDR3 in DNA: TGCGCCAGCAAACGTGAATGGTGGGGGGATGGCACTGAAGCTTTCTTT. The rearrangement links TRBV4-1 to TRBJ1-1, with D possibly matching TRBD1 (5 bases). Germline V gives CDR1 MGHRA, CDR2 YSYEKL. V gave up 7 bases and J gave up 4 bases, with 22 bases separating them. The CDR3 covers 16 residues.

V usage is TRBV5-4 and J usage is TRBJ2-3; 8 nucleotides line up with TRBD2. V shed 2 bases and J 1 base; nucleotides not matched to a gene: 6. CDR1 and CDR2 (germline): SGHNT, YYREEE (reference sequence). The CDR3 is made up of 16 amino acids. The CDR3 spells CASSFFRAGGTDTQYF. CDR3 sequence (DNA): TGTGCCAGCAGCTTTTTCAGAGCGGGGGGCACAGATACGCAGTATTTT.

This chain joins TRBV3-1 (or the pseudogene TRBV3-2) and TRBJ2-1; TRBD2 aligns across 14 bases. Germline V gene sequence: CDR1 LGHDT, CDR2 YNNKEL (reference sequence). CDR3 length: 20 residues. V dropped 1 base and J dropped 4; count of bases not matched to a gene: 12. CDR3 nucleotide sequence: TGTGCCAGCAGCCAAGCGAATTTGGGACTAGCGGGGGCTAAGTACAATGAGCAGTTCTTC. As protein: CASSQANLGLAGAKYNEQFF.

The chain employs TRBV30 and TRBJ2-3; possibly TRBD1 for D (6 bases). The CDR3 consists of 12 residues. V was clipped by 1 base and J by 10 bases, with 12 bases between them. CDR1 and CDR2 from the germline V gene are GTSNPN and SVGIG (reference sequence). CDR3 amino acids: CAWSAQKGAQYF. CDR3 sequence (DNA): TGTGCCTGGAGTGCCCAGAAGGGGGCGCAGTATTTT.

This chain joins TRBV7-9 and TRBJ1-3, with TRBD1 as a possible D gene (6 bases). This CDR3 contains 14 residues. Germline V CDR1 and CDR2: SEHNR, FQNEAQ (reference sequence). V lost 5 bases to trimming and J lost 1 base, with 9 bases between them. CDR3 sequence (DNA): TGTGCCAGCAGCCGGACAGTTTCTGGAAACACCATATATTTT. Protein sequence: CASSRTVSGNTIYF.

The chain is built from TRBV19 and TRBJ2-1; 11 nucleotides match TRBD1. With 3 bases clipped from V and 5 bases from J, the junction kept 6 bases outside the gene matches. Germline loops: CDR1 LNHDA, CDR2 SQIVND (reference sequence). The CDR3 extends over 16 amino acids. The CDR3 nucleotides read TGTGCCAGTAGTATGATAGGGGACAGGGGGGACAATGAGCAGTTCTTC. It translates to CASSMIGDRGDNEQFF.

The chain employs TRBV19 and TRBJ1-6; 11 bases map to TRBD1. CDR1 LNHDA and CDR2 SQIVND come from the germline V gene (reference sequence). The CDR3 consists of 15 residues. The junction had 3 bases not matched to a gene; V was cut back by 9 bases and J by 2 bases. CDR3 bases: TGTGCCAGGGGGACAGGGGGTGCCTATAATTCACCCCTCCACTTT. It yields the protein CARGTGGAYNSPLHF.

V gene TRBV3-1 (or the pseudogene TRBV3-2) combines with J gene TRBJ2-7, with 9 bases lining up with TRBD2. CDR1 is LGHDT and CDR2 is YNNKEL in the germline V gene (reference sequence). The CDR3 contains 14 residues. V shed 4 bases, J shed 3 bases, and the junction held 4 bases outside the gene matches. The CDR3 DNA is TGTGCCAGCAGCCCGTTTAGCGGGAGCTACGAGCAGTACTTC. It yields the protein CASSPFSGSYEQYF.

V is TRBV9 and J is TRBJ2-2; the match to TRBD2 covers 14 bases. The V segment lost 0 bases and the J segment 4 bases; nucleotides outside the gene matches: 8. The CDR3 is made up of 19 amino acids. Germline V gene data show CDR1 as SGDLS and CDR2 as YYNGEE. This CDR3 reads CASSVGTSGGLPFTGELFF. The CDR3 nucleotides read TGTGCCAGCAGCGTAGGGACTAGCGGGGGGCTACCCTTCACCGGGGAGCTGTTTTTT.

The V gene is TRBV6-5, the J gene TRBJ1-1, with D possibly being TRBD1 (5 bases). The CDR3 is 16 residues long. Deletions cut 3 bases from V and 4 bases from J, with 18 bases between. Looked up from germline, CDR1 is MNHEY and CDR2 is SVGAGI. This chain's CDR3 is CASSYSQGVDSTEAFF. CDR3 bases: TGTGCCAGCAGTTATAGTCAGGGCGTGGATTCCACTGAAGCTTTCTTT.

This chain links TRBV29-1 with TRBJ1-3; 7 bases match TRBD1. The CDR3 runs 14 residues. Germline CDR1 SQVTM, CDR2 ANQGSEA. V dropped 6 bases and J dropped 4; count of bases not matched to a gene: 9. CDR3 amino acids: CSVETGTAGNTIYF. The CDR3 DNA follows: TGCAGCGTGGAAACCGGGACAGCCGGAAACACCATATATTTT.